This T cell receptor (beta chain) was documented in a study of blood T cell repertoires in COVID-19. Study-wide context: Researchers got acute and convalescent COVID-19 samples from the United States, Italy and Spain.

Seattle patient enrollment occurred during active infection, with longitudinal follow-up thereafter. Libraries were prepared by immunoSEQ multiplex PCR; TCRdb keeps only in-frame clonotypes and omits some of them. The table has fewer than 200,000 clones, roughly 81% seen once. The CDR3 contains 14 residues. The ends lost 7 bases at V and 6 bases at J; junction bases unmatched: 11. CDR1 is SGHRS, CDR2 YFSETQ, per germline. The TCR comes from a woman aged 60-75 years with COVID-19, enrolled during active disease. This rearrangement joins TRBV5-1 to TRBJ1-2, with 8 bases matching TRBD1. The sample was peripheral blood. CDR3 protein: CASDTGQGRNGYTF. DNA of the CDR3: TGCGCCAGCGATACCGGACAGGGAAGAAATGGCTACACCTTC. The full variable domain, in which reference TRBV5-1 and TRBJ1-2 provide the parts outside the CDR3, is KAGVTQTPRYLIKTRGQQVTLSCSPISGHRSVSWYQQTPGQGLQFLFEYFSETQRNKGNFPGRFSGRQFSNSRSEMNVSTLELGDSALYLCASDTGQGRNGYTFGSGTRLTVV.